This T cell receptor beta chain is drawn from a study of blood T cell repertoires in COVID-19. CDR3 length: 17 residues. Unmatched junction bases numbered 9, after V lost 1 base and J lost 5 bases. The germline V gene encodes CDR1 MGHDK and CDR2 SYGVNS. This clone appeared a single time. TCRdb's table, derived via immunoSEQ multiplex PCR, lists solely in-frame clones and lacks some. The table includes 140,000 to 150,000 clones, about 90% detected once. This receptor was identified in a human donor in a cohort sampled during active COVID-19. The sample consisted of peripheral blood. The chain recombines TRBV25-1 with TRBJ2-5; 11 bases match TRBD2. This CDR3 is CASSEWSIAGGPETQYF. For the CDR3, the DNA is TGTGCCAGCAGTGAATGGAGTATAGCGGGGGGGCCGGAGACCCAGTACTTC.